The 4 T cell receptor beta chains given below trace back to one sample, sequenced in a study of cytomegalovirus exposure and HLA in healthy donors. It was with 60 Vbeta and 13 Jbeta primers that the PCR ran. Sequenced by immunoSEQ multiplex PCR; TCRdb stores in-frame clones only, minus some. This repertoire shows 98,000 or so clones, roughly three quarters found once; its top ten account for approximately 1.9%. Input material: PBMCs. These receptors were collected from a woman aged 40 to 50 in good health and CMV-seronegative.

This clone was seen only once. V and J are TRBV18 and TRBJ2-7, with D tentatively TRBD1 (6 bases). The CDR3 spans 14 residues. Germline V gene sequence: CDR1 KGHSH, CDR2 LQKENI. The V and J ends lost 0 bases and 2 bases respectively, with 8 bases between them. The CDR3 loop reads CASSPPGHTYEQYF. The CDR3 DNA reads TGTGCCAGCTCACCACCGGGACACACCTACGAGCAGTACTTC. Using reference TRBV18 and TRBJ2-7 for the parts outside the CDR3, the full variable domain is NAGVMQNPRHLVRRRGQEARLRCSPMKGHSHVYWYRQLPEEGLKFMVYLQKENIIDESGMPKERFSAEFPKEGPSILRIQQVVRGDSAAYFCASSPPGHTYEQYFGPGTRLTVT.

The chain recombines TRBV15 with TRBJ1-1; a weak D match, TRBD1 (5 bases). Per germline, CDR1 LNHNV and CDR2 YYDKDF (reference sequence). CDR3 length equals 13 residues. The V end lost 6 bases, the J end lost 4 bases, and 12 bases lay between the germline ends. CDR3 sequence: CATSSRQSTEAFF. The CDR3 DNA reads TGTGCCACCAGTTCCAGACAGAGCACTGAAGCTTTCTTT. The entire variable domain, with the rest obtained from reference TRBV15 and TRBJ1-1, is as follows: DAMVIQNPRYQVTQFGKPVTLSCSQTLNHNVMYWYQQKSSQAPKLLFHYYDKDFNNEADTPDNFQSRRPNTSFCFLDIRSPGLGDTAMYLCATSSRQSTEAFFGQGTRLTVV.

The chain couples TRBV7-2 to TRBJ2-3, with a weak D call TRBD1 (6 bases). The V end lost 5 bases, the J end lost 7 bases, and 22 bases lay between the germline ends. This CDR3 has 16 residues. Germline CDR1 is SGHTA and CDR2 is FQGNSA. The CDR3 loop is CASSQGRQALRNTQYF. The CDR3 DNA reads as TGTGCCAGCAGCCAAGGGAGACAGGCCCTACGAAATACGCAGTATTTT.

The chain employs TRBV4-1 and TRBJ1-5; maybe TRBD1 (6 bases). The CDR3 is 15 amino acids. Germline CDR1 MGHRA, CDR2 YSYEKL. The V gene lost 1 base and the J gene lost 0 bases, with 7 bases spanning the gap. Here the CDR3 reads CASSQVGGSNQPQHF. The DNA for the CDR3 is TGCGCCAGCAGCCAAGTAGGGGGTAGCAATCAGCCCCAGCATTTT.